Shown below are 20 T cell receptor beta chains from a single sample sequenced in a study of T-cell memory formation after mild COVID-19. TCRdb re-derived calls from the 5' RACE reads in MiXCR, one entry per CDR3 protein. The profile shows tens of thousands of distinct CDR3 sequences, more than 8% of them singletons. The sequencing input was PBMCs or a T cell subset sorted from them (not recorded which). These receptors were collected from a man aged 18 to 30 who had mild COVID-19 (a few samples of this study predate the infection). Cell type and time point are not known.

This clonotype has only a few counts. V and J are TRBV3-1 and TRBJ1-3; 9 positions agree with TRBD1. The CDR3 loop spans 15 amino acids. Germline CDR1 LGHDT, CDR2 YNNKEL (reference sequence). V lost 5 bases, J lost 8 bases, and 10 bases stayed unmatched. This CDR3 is CASSSRQGEWDTIYF. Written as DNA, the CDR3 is TGTGCCAGCAGCTCCCGACAGGGGGAATGGGACACCATATATTTT.

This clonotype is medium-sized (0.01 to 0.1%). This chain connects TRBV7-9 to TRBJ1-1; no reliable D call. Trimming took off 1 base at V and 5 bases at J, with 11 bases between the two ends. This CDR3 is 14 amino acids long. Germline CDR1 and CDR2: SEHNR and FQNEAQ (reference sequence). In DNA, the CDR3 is TGTGCCAGCAGCTTAGATCCCGTAGGGACTGAAGCTTTCTTT. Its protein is CASSLDPVGTEAFF.

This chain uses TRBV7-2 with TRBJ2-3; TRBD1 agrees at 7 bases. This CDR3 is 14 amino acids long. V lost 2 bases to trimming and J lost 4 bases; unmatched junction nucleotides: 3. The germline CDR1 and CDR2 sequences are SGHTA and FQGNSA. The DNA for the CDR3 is TGTGCCAGCAGCTTAAGGGGGCACCCAGATACGCAGTATTTT. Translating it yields CASSLRGHPDTQYF.

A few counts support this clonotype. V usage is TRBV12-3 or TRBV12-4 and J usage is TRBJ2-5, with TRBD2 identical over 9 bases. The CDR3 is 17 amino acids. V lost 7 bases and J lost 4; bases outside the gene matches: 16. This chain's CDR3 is CASNKEVAGAEGETQYF. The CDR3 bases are TGTGCCAGCAACAAAGAGGTAGCGGGGGCCGAGGGAGAGACCCAGTACTTC.

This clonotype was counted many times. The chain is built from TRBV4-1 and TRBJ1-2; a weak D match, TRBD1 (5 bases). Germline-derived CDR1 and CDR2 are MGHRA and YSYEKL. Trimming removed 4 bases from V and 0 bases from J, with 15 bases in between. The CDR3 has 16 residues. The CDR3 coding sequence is TGCGCCAGCAGCCGTAACCCAGGGCCAACTAACTATGGCTACACCTTC. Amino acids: CASSRNPGPTNYGYTF.

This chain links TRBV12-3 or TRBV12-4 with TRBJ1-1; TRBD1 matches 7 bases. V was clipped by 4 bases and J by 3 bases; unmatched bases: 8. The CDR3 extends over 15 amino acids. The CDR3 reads CASSSVAGGYTEAFF. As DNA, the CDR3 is TGTGCCAGCAGTTCGGTGGCAGGGGGTTACACTGAAGCTTTCTTT.

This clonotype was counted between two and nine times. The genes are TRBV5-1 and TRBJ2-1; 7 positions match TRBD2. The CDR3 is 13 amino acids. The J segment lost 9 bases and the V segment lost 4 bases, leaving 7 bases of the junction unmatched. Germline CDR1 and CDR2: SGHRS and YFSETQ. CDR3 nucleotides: TGCGCCAGCAGCCACAGCGGGGCTTCTGAGCAGTTCTTC. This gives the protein CASSHSGASEQFF.

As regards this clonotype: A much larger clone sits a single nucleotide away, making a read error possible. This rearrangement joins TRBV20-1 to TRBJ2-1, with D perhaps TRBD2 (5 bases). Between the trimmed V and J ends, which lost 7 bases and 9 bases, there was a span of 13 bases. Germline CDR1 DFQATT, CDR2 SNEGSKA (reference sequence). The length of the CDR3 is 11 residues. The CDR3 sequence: CSDTAEGEQFF. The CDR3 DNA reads TGCAGTGATACGGCTGAGGGTGAGCAGTTCTTC.

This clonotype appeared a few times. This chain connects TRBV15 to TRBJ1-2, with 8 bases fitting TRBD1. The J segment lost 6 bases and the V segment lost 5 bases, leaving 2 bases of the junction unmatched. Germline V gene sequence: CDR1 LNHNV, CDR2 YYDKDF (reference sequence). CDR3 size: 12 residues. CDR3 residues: CATSVGQDGYTF. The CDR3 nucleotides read TGTGCCACCAGCGTGGGACAGGATGGCTACACCTTC. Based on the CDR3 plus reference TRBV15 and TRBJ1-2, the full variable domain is DAMVIQNPRYQVTQFGKPVTLSCSQTLNHNVMYWYQQKSSQAPKLLFHYYDKDFNNEADTPDNFQSRRPNTSFCFLDIRSPGLGDTAMYLCATSVGQDGYTFGSGTRLTVV.

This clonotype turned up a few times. CDR3 sequence: CASSSTGENYNEQFF. CDR3 DNA sequence: TGTGCCAGCAGCAGTACAGGGGAGAACTACAATGAGCAGTTCTTC. The rearrangement links TRBV5-5 to TRBJ2-1; 7 bases align to TRBD1. With 4 bases clipped from V and 3 bases from J, the junction kept 7 bases outside the gene matches. Germline V gene data show CDR1 as SGHKS and CDR2 as YYEKEE (reference sequence). This CDR3 comprises 15 residues.

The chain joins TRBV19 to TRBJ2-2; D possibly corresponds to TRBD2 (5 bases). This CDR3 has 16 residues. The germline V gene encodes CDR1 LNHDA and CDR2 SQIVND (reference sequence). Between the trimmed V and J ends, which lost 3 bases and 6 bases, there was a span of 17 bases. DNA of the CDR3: TGTGCCAGTAGTATTTCCTCGGGGTCCTTGTCCGGGGAGCTGTTTTTT. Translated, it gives CASSISSGSLSGELFF.

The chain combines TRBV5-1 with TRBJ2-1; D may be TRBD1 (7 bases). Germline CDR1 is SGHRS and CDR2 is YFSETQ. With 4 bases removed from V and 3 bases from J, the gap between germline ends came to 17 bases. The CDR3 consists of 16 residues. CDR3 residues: CASSLEGGQYYNEQFF. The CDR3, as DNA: TGCGCCAGCAGCCTGGAGGGGGGACAGTACTACAATGAGCAGTTCTTC.

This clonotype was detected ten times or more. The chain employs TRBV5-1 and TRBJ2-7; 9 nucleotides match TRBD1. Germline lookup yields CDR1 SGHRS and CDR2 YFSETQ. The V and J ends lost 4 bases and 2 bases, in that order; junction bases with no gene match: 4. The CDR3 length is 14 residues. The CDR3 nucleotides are TGCGCCAGCAGCCCCCGGGACAGGGCCTACGAGCAGTACTTC. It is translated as CASSPRDRAYEQYF. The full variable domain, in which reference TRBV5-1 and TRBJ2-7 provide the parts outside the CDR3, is KAGVTQTPRYLIKTRGQQVTLSCSPISGHRSVSWYQQTPGQGLQFLFEYFSETQRNKGNFPGRFSGRQFSNSRSEMNVSTLELGDSALYLCASSPRDRAYEQYFGPGTRLTVT.

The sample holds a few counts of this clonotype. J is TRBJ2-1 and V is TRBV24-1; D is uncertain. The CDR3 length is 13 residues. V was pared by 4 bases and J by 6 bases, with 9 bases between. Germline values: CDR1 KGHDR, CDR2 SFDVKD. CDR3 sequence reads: CATSDPDINEQFF. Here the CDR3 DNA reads TGTGCCACCAGTGACCCCGACATCAATGAGCAGTTCTTC.

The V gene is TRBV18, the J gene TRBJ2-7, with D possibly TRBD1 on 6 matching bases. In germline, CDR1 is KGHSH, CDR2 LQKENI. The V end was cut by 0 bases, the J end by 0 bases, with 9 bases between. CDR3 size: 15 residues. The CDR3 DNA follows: TGTGCCAGCTCACCACCTGGACAGAGCTCCTACGAGCAGTACTTC. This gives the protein CASSPPGQSSYEQYF. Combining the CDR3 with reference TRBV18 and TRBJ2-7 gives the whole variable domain NAGVMQNPRHLVRRRGQEARLRCSPMKGHSHVYWYRQLPEEGLKFMVYLQKENIIDESGMPKERFSAEFPKEGPSILRIQQVVRGDSAAYFCASSPPGQSSYEQYFGPGTRLTVT.

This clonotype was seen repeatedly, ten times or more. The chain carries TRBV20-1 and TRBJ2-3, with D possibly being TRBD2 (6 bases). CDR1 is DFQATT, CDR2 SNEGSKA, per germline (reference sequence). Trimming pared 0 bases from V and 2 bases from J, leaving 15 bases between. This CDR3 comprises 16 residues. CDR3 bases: TGCAGTGCTAGAGATCGCGGGACCCAATCCACAGATACGCAGTATTTT. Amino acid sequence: CSARDRGTQSTDTQYF.

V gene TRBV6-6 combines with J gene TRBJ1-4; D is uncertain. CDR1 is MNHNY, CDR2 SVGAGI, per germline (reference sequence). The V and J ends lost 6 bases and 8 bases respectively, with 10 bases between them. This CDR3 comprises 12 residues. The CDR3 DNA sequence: TGTGCCAGCAGCCAAGGTCGGGAAAAACTGTTTTTT. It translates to CASSQGREKLFF.

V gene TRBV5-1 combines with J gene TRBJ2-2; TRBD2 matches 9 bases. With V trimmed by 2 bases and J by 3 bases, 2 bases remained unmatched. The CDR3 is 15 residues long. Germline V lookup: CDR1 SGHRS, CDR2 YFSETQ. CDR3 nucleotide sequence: TGCGCCAGCAGCTTTCGACTAGCGGACACCGGGGAGCTGTTTTTT. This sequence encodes CASSFRLADTGELFF.

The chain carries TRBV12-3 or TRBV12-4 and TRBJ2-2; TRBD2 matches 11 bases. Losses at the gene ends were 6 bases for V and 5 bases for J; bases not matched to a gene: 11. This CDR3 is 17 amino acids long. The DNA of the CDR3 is TGTGCCAGCAGCCGGCGGACTAGCGGGCGCGATACCGGGGAGCTGTTTTTT. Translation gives CASSRRTSGRDTGELFF.

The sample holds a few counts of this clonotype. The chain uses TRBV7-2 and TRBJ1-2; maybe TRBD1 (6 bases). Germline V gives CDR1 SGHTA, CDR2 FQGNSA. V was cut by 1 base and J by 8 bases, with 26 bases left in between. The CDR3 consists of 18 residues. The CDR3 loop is CASSLVAPSRDTVIGYTF. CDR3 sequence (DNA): TGTGCCAGCAGCTTAGTAGCCCCATCACGGGACACGGTAATCGGCTACACCTTC.